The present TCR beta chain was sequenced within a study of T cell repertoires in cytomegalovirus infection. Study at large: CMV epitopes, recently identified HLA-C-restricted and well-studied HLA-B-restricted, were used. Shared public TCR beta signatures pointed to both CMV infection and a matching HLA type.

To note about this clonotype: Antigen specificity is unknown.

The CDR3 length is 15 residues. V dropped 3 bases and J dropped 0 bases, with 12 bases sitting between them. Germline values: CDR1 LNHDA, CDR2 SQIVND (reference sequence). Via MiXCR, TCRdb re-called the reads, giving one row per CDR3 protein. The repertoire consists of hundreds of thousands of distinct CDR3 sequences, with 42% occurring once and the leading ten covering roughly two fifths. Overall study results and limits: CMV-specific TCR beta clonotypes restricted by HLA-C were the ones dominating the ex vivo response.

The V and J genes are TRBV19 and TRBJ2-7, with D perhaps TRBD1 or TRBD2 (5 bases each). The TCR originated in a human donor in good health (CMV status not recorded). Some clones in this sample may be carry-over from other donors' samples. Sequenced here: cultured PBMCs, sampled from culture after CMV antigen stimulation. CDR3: CASSIGTASSYEQYF. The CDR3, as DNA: TGTGCCAGTAGTATCGGGACGGCGAGCTCCTACGAGCAGTACTTC.